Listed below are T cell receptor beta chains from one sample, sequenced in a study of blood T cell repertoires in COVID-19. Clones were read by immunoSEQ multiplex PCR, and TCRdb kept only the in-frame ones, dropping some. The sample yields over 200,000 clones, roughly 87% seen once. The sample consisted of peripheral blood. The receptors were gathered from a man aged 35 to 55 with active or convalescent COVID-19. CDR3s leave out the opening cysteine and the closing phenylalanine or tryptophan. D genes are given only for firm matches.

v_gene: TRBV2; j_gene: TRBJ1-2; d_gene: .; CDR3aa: ASRRTASDYGYT
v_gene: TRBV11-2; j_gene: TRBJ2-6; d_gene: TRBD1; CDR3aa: ASSLRDSRSSGANVLT
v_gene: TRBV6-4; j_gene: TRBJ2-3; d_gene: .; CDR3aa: ASSEGSGSTDTQY
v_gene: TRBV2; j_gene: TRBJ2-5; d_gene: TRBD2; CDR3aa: ASSRLAGRGEETQY
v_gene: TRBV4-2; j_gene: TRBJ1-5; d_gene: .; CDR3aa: ASSQVGGEDQPQH
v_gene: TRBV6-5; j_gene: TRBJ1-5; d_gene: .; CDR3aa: ASSYSGHLQPQH
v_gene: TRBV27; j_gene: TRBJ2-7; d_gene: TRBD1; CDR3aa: ASSLHSTGGVMEQY
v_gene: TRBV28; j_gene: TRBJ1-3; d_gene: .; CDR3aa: ASSRQGGSGNTIY
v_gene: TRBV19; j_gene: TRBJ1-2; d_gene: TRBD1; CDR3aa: ASSMDPGQTYYGYT
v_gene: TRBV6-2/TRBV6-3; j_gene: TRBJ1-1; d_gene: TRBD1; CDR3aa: ASSYSTGGDTEAF
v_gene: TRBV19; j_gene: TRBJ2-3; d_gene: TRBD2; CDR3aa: ASSPRAGPLGDTQY
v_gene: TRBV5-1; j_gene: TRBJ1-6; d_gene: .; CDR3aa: ASSLAGGGNSPLH
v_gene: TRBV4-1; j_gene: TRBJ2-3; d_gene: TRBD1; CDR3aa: ASSQGDSIITDTQY
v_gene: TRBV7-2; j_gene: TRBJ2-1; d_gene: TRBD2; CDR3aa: ASKSGGGVGEQF
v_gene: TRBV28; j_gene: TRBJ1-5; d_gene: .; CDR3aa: ASSPDSDQPQH
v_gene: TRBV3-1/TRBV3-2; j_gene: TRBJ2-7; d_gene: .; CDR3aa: ASSHGDIDEQY
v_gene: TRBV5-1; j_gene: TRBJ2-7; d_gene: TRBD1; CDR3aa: ASSGDRVYYEQY
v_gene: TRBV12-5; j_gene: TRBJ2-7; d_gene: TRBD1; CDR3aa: ASGLGGQGIYEQY
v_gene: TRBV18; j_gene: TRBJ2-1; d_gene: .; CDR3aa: ASSQAVNEQF
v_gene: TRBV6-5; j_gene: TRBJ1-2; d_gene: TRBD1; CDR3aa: ASSYRDRGYGYT
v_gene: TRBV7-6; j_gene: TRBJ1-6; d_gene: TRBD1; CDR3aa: ASSSEQTGVSNSPLH
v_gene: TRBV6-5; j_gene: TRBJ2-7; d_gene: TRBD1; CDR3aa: ASSPGTGLSYEQY
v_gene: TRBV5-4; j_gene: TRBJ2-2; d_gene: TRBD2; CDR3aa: ASSPLPGLVGTGELF